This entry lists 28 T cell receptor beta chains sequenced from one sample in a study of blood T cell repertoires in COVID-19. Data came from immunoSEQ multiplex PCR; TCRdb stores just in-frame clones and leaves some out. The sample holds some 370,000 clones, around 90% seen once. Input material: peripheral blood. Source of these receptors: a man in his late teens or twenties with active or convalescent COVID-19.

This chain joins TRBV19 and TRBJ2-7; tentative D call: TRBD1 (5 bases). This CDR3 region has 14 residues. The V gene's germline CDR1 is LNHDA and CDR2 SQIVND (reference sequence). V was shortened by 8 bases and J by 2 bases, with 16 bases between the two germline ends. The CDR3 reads CASGPTVLPYEQYF. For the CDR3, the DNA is TGTGCCAGTGGCCCGACAGTCCTCCCCTACGAGCAGTACTTC.

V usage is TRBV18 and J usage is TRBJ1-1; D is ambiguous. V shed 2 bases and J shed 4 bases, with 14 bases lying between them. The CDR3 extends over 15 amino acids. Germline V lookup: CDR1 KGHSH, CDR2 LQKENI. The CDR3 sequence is CASSPFRGDGTEAFF. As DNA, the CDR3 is TGTGCCAGCTCACCATTCCGGGGAGATGGCACTGAAGCTTTCTTT.

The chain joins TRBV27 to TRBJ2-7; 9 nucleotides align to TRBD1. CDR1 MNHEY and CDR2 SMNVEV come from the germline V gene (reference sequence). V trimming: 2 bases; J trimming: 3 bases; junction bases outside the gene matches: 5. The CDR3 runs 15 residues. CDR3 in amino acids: CASSLDGTGFYEQYF. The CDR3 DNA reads TGTGCCAGCAGTTTAGACGGGACAGGGTTCTACGAGCAGTACTTC.

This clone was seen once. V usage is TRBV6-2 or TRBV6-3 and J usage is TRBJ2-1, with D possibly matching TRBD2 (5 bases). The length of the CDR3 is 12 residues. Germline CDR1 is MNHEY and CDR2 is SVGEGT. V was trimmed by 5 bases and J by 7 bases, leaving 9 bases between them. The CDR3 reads CASSTTGNEQFF. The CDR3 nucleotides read TGTGCCAGCAGTACGACGGGGAATGAGCAGTTCTTC.

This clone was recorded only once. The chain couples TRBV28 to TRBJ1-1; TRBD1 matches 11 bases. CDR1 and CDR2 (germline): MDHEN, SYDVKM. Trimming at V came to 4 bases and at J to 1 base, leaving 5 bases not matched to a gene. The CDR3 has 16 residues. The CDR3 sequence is CASSSGQGAQNTEAFF. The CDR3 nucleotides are TGTGCCAGCAGTTCCGGACAGGGGGCCCAGAACACTGAAGCTTTCTTT.

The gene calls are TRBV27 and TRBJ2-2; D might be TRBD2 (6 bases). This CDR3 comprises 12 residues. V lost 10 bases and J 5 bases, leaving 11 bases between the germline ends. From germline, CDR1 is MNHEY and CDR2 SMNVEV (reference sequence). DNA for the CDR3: TGTGCCATCCTCGGGGGTACCGGGGAGCTGTTTTTT. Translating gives CAILGGTGELFF.

The CDR3 DNA sequence: TGTGCCAGCATGTGGGGGGAGAATCAGCCCCAGCATTTT. Protein product: CASMWGENQPQHF. The rearrangement joins TRBV2 to TRBJ1-5, with a possible D match to TRBD1 (5 bases). CDR1 and CDR2 (germline): SNHLY, FYNNEI. Trimming shortened V by 7 bases and J by 4 bases, and 11 bases separated the two germline ends. The CDR3 is 13 amino acids.

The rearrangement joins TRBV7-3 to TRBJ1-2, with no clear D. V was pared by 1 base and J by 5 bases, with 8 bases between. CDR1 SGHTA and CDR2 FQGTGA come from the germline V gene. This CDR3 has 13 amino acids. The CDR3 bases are TGTGCCAGCAGCTTAAATCAGAAGTATGGCTACACCTTC. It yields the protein CASSLNQKYGYTF.

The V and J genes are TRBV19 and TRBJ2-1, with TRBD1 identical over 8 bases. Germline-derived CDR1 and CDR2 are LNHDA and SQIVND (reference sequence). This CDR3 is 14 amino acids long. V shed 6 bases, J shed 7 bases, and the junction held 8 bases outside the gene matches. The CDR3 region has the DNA TGTGCCAGTAGCCCCGGGACAGGTTTTAATGAGCAGTTCTTC. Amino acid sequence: CASSPGTGFNEQFF.

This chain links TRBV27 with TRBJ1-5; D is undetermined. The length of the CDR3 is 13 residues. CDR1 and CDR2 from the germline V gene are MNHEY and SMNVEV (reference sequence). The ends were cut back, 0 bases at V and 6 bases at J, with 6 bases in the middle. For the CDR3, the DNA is TGTGCCAGCAGTTTATCGAGTACTCAGCCCCAGCATTTT. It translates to CASSLSSTQPQHF.

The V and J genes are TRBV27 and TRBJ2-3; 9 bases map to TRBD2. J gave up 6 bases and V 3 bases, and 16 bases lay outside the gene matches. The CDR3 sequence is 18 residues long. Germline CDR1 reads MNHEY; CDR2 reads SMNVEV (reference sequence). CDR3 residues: CASSFAPSSSGTVDTQYF. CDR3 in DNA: TGTGCCAGCAGTTTCGCGCCCTCCTCTAGCGGGACGGTTGATACGCAGTATTTT.

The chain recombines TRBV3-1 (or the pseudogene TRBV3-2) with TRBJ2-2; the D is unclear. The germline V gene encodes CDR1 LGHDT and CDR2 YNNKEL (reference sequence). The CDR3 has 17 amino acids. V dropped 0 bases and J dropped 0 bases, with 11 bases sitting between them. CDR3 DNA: TGTGCCAGCAGCCAAGATACGGTAGCTACGAACACCGGGGAGCTGTTTTTT. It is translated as CASSQDTVATNTGELFF.

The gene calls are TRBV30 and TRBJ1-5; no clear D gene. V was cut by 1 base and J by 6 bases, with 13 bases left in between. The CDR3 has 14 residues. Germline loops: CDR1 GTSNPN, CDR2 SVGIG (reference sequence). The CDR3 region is CAWSAWVGGQPQHF. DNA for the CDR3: TGTGCCTGGAGTGCGTGGGTAGGCGGTCAGCCCCAGCATTTT.

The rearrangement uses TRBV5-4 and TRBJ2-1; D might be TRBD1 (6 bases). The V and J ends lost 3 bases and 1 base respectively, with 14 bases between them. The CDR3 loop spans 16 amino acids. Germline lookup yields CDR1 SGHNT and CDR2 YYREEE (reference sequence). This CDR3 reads CASSSEWDISYNEQFF. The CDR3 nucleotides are TGTGCCAGCAGCTCTGAATGGGACATTTCCTACAATGAGCAGTTCTTC.

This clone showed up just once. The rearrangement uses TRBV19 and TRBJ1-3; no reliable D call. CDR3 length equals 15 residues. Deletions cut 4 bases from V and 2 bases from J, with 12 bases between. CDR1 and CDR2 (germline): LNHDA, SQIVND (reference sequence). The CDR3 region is CASSTTGGAGNTIYF. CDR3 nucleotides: TGTGCCAGTAGTACCACCGGAGGTGCTGGAAACACCATATATTTT.

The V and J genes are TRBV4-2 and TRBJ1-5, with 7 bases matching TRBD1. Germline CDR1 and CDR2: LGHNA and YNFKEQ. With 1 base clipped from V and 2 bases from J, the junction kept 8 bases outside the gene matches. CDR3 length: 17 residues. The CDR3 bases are TGTGCCAGCAGCCAAGGACAGGGATTAGGTGGCAATCAGCCCCAGCATTTT. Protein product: CASSQGQGLGGNQPQHF.

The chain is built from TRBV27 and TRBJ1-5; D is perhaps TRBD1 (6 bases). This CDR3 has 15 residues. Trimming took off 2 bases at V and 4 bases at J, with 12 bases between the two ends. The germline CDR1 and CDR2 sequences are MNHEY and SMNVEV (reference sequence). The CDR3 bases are TGTGCCAGCAGTTTAATGGGGGCGCCGAATCAGCCCCAGCATTTT. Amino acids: CASSLMGAPNQPQHF.

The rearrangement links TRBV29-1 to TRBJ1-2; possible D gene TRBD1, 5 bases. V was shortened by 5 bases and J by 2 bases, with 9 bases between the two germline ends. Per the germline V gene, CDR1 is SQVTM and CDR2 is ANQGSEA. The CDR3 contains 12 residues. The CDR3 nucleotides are TGCAGCGTTCCCAGGGTAAACTATGGCTACACCTTC. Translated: CSVPRVNYGYTF.

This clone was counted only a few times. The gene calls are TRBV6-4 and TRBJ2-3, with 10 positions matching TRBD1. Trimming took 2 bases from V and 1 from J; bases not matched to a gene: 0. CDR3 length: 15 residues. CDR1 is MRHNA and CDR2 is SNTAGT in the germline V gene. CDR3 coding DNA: TGTGCCAGCAGTGACGGGACAGGGGGCACAGATACGCAGTATTTT. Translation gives CASSDGTGGTDTQYF.

Written as DNA, the CDR3 is TGTGCCAGCAGCCGACCAGGGACAGGTCTTAGAGCTTTCTTT. Protein sequence: CASSRPGTGLRAFF. The chain joins TRBV14 to TRBJ1-1; TRBD1 matches 8 bases. Per the germline V gene, CDR1 is SGHDN and CDR2 is FVKESK. With V trimmed by 4 bases and J by 10 bases, 11 bases remained unmatched. The CDR3 consists of 14 residues. The full variable domain, with the rest looked up from reference TRBV14 and TRBJ1-1, is EAGVTQFPSHSVIEKGQTVTLRCDPISGHDNLYWYRRVMGKEIKFLLHFVKESKQDESGMPNNRFLAERTGGTYSTLKVQPAELEDSGVYFCASSRPGTGLRAFFGQGTRLTVV.

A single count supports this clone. CDR3 sequence: CSAAEVDTQYF. CDR3 in DNA: TGCAGTGCAGCGGAGGTGGATACGCAGTATTTT. The genes are TRBV20-1 and TRBJ2-3, with TRBD2 as a possible D gene (5 bases). The V end lost 6 bases, the J end lost 6 bases, and 10 bases lay between the germline ends. The CDR3 has 11 residues. Germline CDR1 DFQATT, CDR2 SNEGSKA (reference sequence).

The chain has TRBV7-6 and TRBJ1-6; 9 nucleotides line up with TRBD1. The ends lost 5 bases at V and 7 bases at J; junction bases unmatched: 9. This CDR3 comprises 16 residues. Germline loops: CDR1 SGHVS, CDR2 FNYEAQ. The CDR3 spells CASSDSGTGMNSPLHF. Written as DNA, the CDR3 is TGTGCCAGCAGCGACTCCGGGACAGGGATGAATTCACCCCTCCACTTT.

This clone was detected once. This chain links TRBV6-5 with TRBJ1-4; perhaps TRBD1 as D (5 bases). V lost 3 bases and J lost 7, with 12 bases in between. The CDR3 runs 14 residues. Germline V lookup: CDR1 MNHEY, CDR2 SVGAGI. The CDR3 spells CASSYSRTSEKLFF. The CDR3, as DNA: TGTGCCAGCAGTTATTCACGGACAAGTGAAAAACTGTTTTTT.

CDR3 in amino acids: CSVYLGEKLFF. The CDR3, as DNA: TGCAGCGTCTATCTAGGCGAAAAACTGTTTTTT. The chain couples TRBV29-1 to TRBJ1-4; D unresolved. The length of the CDR3 is 11 residues. Germline-derived CDR1 and CDR2 are SQVTM and ANQGSEA. V lost 6 bases, J lost 8 bases, and 10 bases lay in between.

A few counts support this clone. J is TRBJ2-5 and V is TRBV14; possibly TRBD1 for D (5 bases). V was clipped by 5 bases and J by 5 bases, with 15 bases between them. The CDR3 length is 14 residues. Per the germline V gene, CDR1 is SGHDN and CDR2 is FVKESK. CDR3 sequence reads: CASSALRKGETQYF. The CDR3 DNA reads TGTGCCAGCAGCGCCCTTCGAAAGGGGGAGACCCAGTACTTC.

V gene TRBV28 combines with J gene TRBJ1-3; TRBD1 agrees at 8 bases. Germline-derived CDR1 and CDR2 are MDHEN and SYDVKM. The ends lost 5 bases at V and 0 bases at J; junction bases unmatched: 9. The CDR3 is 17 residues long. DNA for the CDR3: TGTGCCAGCAGTCCACAGTCCAGGGGGCCCTCTGGAAACACCATATATTTT. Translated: CASSPQSRGPSGNTIYF.

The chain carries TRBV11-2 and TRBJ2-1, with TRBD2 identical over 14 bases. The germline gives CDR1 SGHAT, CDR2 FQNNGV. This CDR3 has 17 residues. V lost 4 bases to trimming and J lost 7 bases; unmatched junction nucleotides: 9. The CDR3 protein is CASSYKRGLAGVNEQFF. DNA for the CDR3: TGTGCCAGCAGCTACAAGAGGGGACTAGCGGGAGTTAATGAGCAGTTCTTC.

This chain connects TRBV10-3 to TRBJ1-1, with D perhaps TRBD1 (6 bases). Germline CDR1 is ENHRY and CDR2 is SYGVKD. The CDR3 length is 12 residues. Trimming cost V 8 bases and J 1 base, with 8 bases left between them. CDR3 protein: CAIGDTNTEAFF. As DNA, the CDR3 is TGTGCCATCGGGGACACGAACACTGAAGCTTTCTTT.